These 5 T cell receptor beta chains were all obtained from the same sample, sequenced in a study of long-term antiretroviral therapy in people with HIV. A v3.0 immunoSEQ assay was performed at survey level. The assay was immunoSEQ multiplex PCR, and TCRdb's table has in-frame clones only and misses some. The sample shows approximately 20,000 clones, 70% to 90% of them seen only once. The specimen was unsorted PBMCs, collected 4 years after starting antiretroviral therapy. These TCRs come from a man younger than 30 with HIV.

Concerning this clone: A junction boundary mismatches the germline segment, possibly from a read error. The CDR3 bases are TGTGCTAGCAGCTTGGGGCCGAGCACTGAAGCTTTCTTT. Residues: CASSLGPSTEAFF. This chain connects TRBV7-7 to TRBJ1-1, with D tentatively TRBD1 (5 bases). Germline V lookup: CDR1 SSHAT, CDR2 FNYEAQ (reference sequence). This CDR3 is built from 13 residues. Supplemented by reference TRBV7-7 and TRBJ1-1, the full variable domain reads GAGVSQSPRYKVTKRGQDVTLRCDPISSHATLYWYQQALGQGPEFLTYFNYEAQPDKSGLPSDRFSAERPEGSISTLTIQRTEQRDSAMYRCASSLGPSTEAFFGQGTRLTVV.

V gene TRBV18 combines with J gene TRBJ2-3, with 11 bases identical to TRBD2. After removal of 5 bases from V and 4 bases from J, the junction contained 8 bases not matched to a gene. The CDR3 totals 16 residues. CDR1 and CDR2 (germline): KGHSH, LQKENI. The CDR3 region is CASSTLAGGPSDTQYF. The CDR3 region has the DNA TGTGCCAGCTCAACATTAGCGGGGGGGCCCTCAGATACGCAGTATTTT.

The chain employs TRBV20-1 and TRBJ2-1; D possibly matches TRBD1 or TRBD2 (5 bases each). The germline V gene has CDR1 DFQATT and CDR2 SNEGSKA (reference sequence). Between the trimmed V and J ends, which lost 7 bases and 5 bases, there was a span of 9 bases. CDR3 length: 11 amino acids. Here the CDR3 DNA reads TGCAGTGTGAGGGGTAACAATGAGCAGTTCTTC. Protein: CSVRGNNEQFF.

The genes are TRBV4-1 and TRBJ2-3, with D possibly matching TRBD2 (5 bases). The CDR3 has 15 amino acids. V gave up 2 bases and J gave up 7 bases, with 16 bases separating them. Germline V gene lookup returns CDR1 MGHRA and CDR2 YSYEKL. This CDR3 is CASSQWQSSRNTQYF. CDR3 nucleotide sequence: TGCGCCAGCAGCCAATGGCAGTCTAGCAGGAATACGCAGTATTTT.

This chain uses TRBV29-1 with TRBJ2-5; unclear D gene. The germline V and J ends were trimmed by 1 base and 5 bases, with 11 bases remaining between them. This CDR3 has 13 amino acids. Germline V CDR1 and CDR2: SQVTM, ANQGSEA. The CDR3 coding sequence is TGCAGCGTTGAAGCCAACCTTAGGGAGACCCAGTACTTC. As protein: CSVEANLRETQYF.